A selection of T cell receptor beta chains follows, all from one sample in a study of OX40 agonist ivuxolimab in advanced cancers. Profiling relied on immunoSEQ multiplex PCR, and the TCRdb table lists in-frame clones only, not all of them. The data hold 63,000 or so clones, with approximately 86% observed a single time. The sample here was CD4+ or CD8+ T cells sorted from blood, taken in a trial of the OX40 agonist ivuxolimab. These receptors were collected from an adult with an advanced solid tumor such as melanoma, head and neck, liver or kidney cancer. Each CDR3 is given with its conserved first and last residue. The order of the fields is CDR3 length, J gene, V gene, clone size, D gene, CDR3 DNA, CDR3 protein. A D gene is named only where the DNA matches it firmly. Size is omitted from some rows. Given values are once, few, many or a class for expanded clones.

length: 15; J: TRBJ2-7; V: TRBV5-6; size: NA; D: NA; DNA: TGTGCCAGCAGCTTCCCATTTCGGAGTGGGGACGAGCAGTACTTC; CDR3: CASSFPFRSGDEQYF
length: 13; J: TRBJ2-3; V: TRBV7-9; size: NA; D: NA; DNA: TGTGCCAGCAGCCTTGACAGCACAGATACGCAGTATTTT; CDR3: CASSLDSTDTQYF
length: 13; J: TRBJ1-2; V: TRBV5-6; size: NA; D: NA; DNA: TGTGCCAGCAGTTCCCGCGGTCCTTCTGGCTACACCTTC; CDR3: CASSSRGPSGYTF
length: 14; J: TRBJ1-2; V: TRBV7-9; size: NA; D: NA; DNA: TGTGCCAGCAGCTTTCCACAGGGAGGCTATGGCTACACCTTC; CDR3: CASSFPQGGYGYTF
length: 16; J: TRBJ2-3; V: TRBV7-2; size: NA; D: TRBD1; DNA: TGTGCCAGCAGCACCCGACAGGGTTCGTTCTCGGATACGCAGTATTTT; CDR3: CASSTRQGSFSDTQYF
length: 15; J: TRBJ2-5; V: TRBV5-1; size: NA; D: NA; DNA: TGCGCCAGCAGCGGGCGTACTCAGACTTTGGAGACCCAGTACTTC; CDR3: CASSGRTQTLETQYF
length: 16; J: TRBJ2-3; V: TRBV6-4; size: NA; D: TRBD2; DNA: TGTGCCAGCAGTGACATGGGCGGGGGAAGCACAGATACGCAGTATTTT; CDR3: CASSDMGGGSTDTQYF
length: 15; J: TRBJ2-1; V: TRBV15; size: NA; D: TRBD2; DNA: TGTGCCACCAGCAGAGCCGGACTAGCGGGAGGTGAGCAGTTCTTC; CDR3: CATSRAGLAGGEQFF
length: 17; J: TRBJ2-5; V: TRBV7-3; size: NA; D: NA; DNA: TGTGCCAGCAGCCCCCGGGGGAGGGGGCTTCCCCAAGAGACCCAGTACTTC; CDR3: CASSPRGRGLPQETQYF
length: 16; J: TRBJ2-1; V: TRBV9; size: NA; D: TRBD1; DNA: TGTGCCAGCAGCCCCACACTCCGGGACAGGGGGCTGAATCAGTTCTTC; CDR3: CASSPTLRDRGLNQFF
length: 14; J: TRBJ2-5; V: TRBV2; size: NA; D: NA; DNA: TGTGCCAGCAGTGTGTGGCAGGACCAAGAGACCCAGTACTTC; CDR3: CASSVWQDQETQYF
length: 14; J: TRBJ1-3; V: TRBV11-3; size: once; D: NA; DNA: TGTGCCAGCAGCTTCAGAAGCTCTGGAAACACCATATATTTT; CDR3: CASSFRSSGNTIYF
length: 19; J: TRBJ2-1; V: TRBV23-1; size: NA; D: TRBD2; DNA: TGCGCCAGCAGTCTGCTACTAGCGGGAGATGGTGGCTCCTACAATGAGCAGTTCTTC; CDR3: CASSLLLAGDGGSYNEQFF
length: 15; J: TRBJ1-3; V: TRBV2; size: NA; D: NA; DNA: TGTGCCAGCAGTGACTGGGGCCTCTCTGGAAACACCATATATTTT; CDR3: CASSDWGLSGNTIYF
length: 14; J: TRBJ2-7; V: TRBV18; size: few; D: TRBD2; DNA: TGTGCCAGCTCACTACTAGCGGGGGGGCCAGAGCAGTACTTC; CDR3: CASSLLAGGPEQYF
length: 15; J: TRBJ1-2; V: TRBV28; size: NA; D: NA; DNA: TGTGCCAGCAGTTTAAGGCTGAGTACAGCGGGTGGCTACACCTTC; CDR3: CASSLRLSTAGGYTF
length: 14; J: TRBJ2-1; V: TRBV5-1; size: once; D: TRBD1; DNA: TGCGCCAGCAGCTTGGTGGACAGGGGTAATGAGCAGTTCTTC; CDR3: CASSLVDRGNEQFF
length: 18; J: TRBJ1-1; V: TRBV2; size: NA; D: NA; DNA: TGTGCCAGCAGTGAATCCCAAACCCACCCACAGGTGAACACTGAAGCTTTCTTT; CDR3: CASSESQTHPQVNTEAFF
length: 14; J: TRBJ1-1; V: TRBV6-6; size: NA; D: TRBD1; DNA: TGTGCCAGTCACAGGGGGGGGATGAACACTGAAGCTTTCTTT; CDR3: CASHRGGMNTEAFF
length: 15; J: TRBJ1-2; V: TRBV5-1; size: once; D: NA; DNA: TGCGCCAGCAGCTCCCTGGGGATATCTGGCTATGGCTACACCTTC; CDR3: CASSSLGISGYGYTF
length: 19; J: TRBJ2-1; V: TRBV9; size: NA; D: TRBD1; DNA: TGTGCCAGCAGCGCAAGGGGGACAGGGGGCAAAGCAATATACAATGAGCAGTTCTTC; CDR3: CASSARGTGGKAIYNEQFF
length: 14; J: TRBJ2-2; V: TRBV29-1; size: NA; D: NA; DNA: TGCAGCGTCCCCGGCGGGATAGAACACCGGGGAGCTGTTTTT; CDR3: CSVPGGIEHRGAVF
length: 13; J: TRBJ2-4; V: TRBV29-1; size: NA; D: NA; DNA: TGCAGCGTTGATGATATTGCAGAGGACATTCAGTACTTC; CDR3: CSVDDIAEDIQYF
length: 15; J: TRBJ1-5; V: TRBV5-8; size: NA; D: TRBD1; DNA: TGTGCCAGCAGCTTGGGGGACAGGGGGTATCAGCCCCAGCATTTT; CDR3: CASSLGDRGYQPQHF
length: 14; J: TRBJ1-2; V: TRBV5-1; size: NA; D: TRBD1; DNA: TGCGCCAGCAGCCCTGGGACAGGGGACTATGGCTACACCTTC; CDR3: CASSPGTGDYGYTF
length: 17; J: TRBJ2-2; V: TRBV9; size: NA; D: TRBD1; DNA: TGTGCCAGCACCCCCCTCCAGGGGGCTCGGGGTACCGGGGAGCTGTTTTTT; CDR3: CASTPLQGARGTGELFF
length: 17; J: TRBJ2-1; V: TRBV11-3; size: NA; D: TRBD2; DNA: TGTGCCAGCAGCCCCGGATTTAGCGGGGGAACCTACAATGAGCAGTTCTTC; CDR3: CASSPGFSGGTYNEQFF
length: 13; J: TRBJ1-4; V: TRBV7-9; size: NA; D: NA; DNA: TGTGCCAGCAGCTTAGGAGGTAATGAAAAACTGTTTTTT; CDR3: CASSLGGNEKLFF
length: 14; J: TRBJ2-5; V: TRBV7-9; size: NA; D: NA; DNA: TGTGCCAGCAGCCCCCCGGGGGTTTCCGAGACCCAGTACTTC; CDR3: CASSPPGVSETQYF
length: 13; J: TRBJ2-7; V: TRBV6-6; size: NA; D: NA; DNA: TGTGCCAGCAGTTACACTGACCGGAGCGAGCAGTACTTC; CDR3: CASSYTDRSEQYF
length: 17; J: TRBJ1-5; V: TRBV28; size: NA; D: NA; DNA: TGTGCCAGCAGTTTTTTGATGCTGGGGGATAGCAATCAGCCCCAGCATTTT; CDR3: CASSFLMLGDSNQPQHF
length: 14; J: TRBJ1-6; V: TRBV9; size: NA; D: NA; DNA: TGTGCCAGCAGCGCCCTTTTGGGAGGAGGACCCCTCCACTTT; CDR3: CASSALLGGGPLHF